These 20 T cell receptor beta chains were all obtained from the same sample, sequenced in a study of preoperative IRX-2 immunotherapy in early breast cancer. Treatment here: preoperative locoregional IRX-2 cytokine immunotherapy. Sequencing used immunoSEQ multiplex PCR; TCRdb keeps in-frame clones, though not all of them. The table records around 30,000 clones, more than 65% of them present only once. The material sequenced was lymph node tissue, taken before IRX-2 immunotherapy. These receptors all stem from a human donor with breast cancer.

The CDR3 DNA reads as TGTGCCATCGGGACAGGGGGGACCAGCACAGATACGCAGTATTTT. Encoded protein: CAIGTGGTSTDTQYF. The chain carries TRBV6-8 and TRBJ2-3, with TRBD1 matching over 11 bases. The CDR3 contains 15 residues. J gave up 0 bases and V 10 bases, and 6 bases lay outside the gene matches. Germline V gives CDR1 MNHGY, CDR2 SAAAGT.

J is TRBJ1-3 and V is TRBV11-3, with unresolved D. The CDR3 contains 16 residues. Between the trimmed V and J ends, which lost 2 bases and 0 bases, there was a span of 11 bases. Germline-derived CDR1 and CDR2 are SGHNT and YENEEA. CDR3 nucleotide sequence: TGTGCCAGCAGCTTACGAAACCGATTCTCTGGAAACACCATATATTTT. Protein sequence: CASSLRNRFSGNTIYF.

The rearrangement uses TRBV28 and TRBJ1-3; D is perhaps TRBD1 (6 bases). Germline assignment: CDR1 MDHEN and CDR2 SYDVKM. This CDR3 comprises 16 residues. V was shortened by 6 bases and J by 4 bases, with 19 bases between the two germline ends. This CDR3 reads CASSSRGGARGNTIYF. DNA for the CDR3: TGTGCCAGCAGCTCCCGGGGGGGGGCTCGAGGAAACACCATATATTTT.

The chain joins TRBV30 to TRBJ1-1, with D maybe TRBD1 (6 bases). CDR1 GTSNPN and CDR2 SVGIG come from the germline V gene (reference sequence). This CDR3 region has 14 residues. The germline V and J ends were trimmed by 1 base and 2 bases, with 11 bases remaining between them. Here the CDR3 reads CAWSGRGGNTEAFF. CDR3 DNA sequence: TGTGCCTGGAGTGGTCGGGGGGGCAACACTGAAGCTTTCTTT.

The CDR3 sequence is CASGLGQGSTNEKLFF. CDR3 coding DNA: TGCGCCAGCGGCCTCGGACAGGGGTCAACTAATGAAAAACTGTTTTTT. This chain uses TRBV5-1 with TRBJ1-4; 9 bases are a match to TRBD1. The trim removed 7 bases at V and 0 bases at J, leaving 7 bases unmatched. The CDR3 is 16 amino acids. Germline V gene data show CDR1 as SGHRS and CDR2 as YFSETQ.

The chain links TRBV5-1 to TRBJ1-1; D is unclear. Trimming cost V 2 bases and J 1 base, with 12 bases left between them. CDR3 length: 15 amino acids. The germline V gene encodes CDR1 SGHRS and CDR2 YFSETQ. CDR3 residues: CASSFTTTENTEAFF. DNA of the CDR3: TGCGCCAGCAGCTTCACAACTACAGAGAACACTGAAGCTTTCTTT.

The chain recombines TRBV12-5 with TRBJ2-7; 8 nucleotides agree with TRBD1. The CDR3 sequence is 16 residues long. In germline, CDR1 is LGHNT, CDR2 FRNRAP. V was pared by 6 bases and J by 2 bases, with 12 bases of the junction left unmatched. CDR3 amino acids: CASGSPRDRPPYEQYF. CDR3 in DNA: TGTGCTAGTGGCTCCCCTCGGGACAGGCCGCCCTACGAGCAGTACTTC.

This clone showed up just a few times. The V and J genes are TRBV11-3 and TRBJ2-5; D possibly corresponds to TRBD2 (7 bases). Trimming shortened V by 1 base and J by 5 bases, and 14 bases separated the two germline ends. This CDR3 spans 15 amino acids. The germline V gene encodes CDR1 SGHNT and CDR2 YENEEA. The CDR3 sequence: CASSLVSGGTETQYF. The DNA of the CDR3 is TGTGCCAGCAGCTTAGTGTCGGGGGGCACGGAGACCCAGTACTTC.

This clone was observed once. The chain uses TRBV6-8 and TRBJ2-7; 8 bases agree with TRBD1. Germline lookup yields CDR1 MNHGY and CDR2 SAAAGT. V lost 6 bases and J lost 2; bases outside the gene matches: 12. CDR3 size: 16 residues. The CDR3 DNA is TGTGCCAGCAGACCTATGACCGCGACAGGGGCCTACGAGCAGTACTTC. Translating gives CASRPMTATGAYEQYF.

This clone came up a few times. J is TRBJ1-1 and V is TRBV6-8, with a weak D call TRBD1 (6 bases). Germline CDR1 is MNHGY and CDR2 is SAAAGT. CDR3 length equals 14 residues. The V gene lost 5 bases and the J gene lost 2 bases, with 12 bases spanning the gap. In DNA form, the CDR3 reads TGTGCCAGCAGTGCCTCCAGGGGAAACACTGAAGCTTTCTTT. It is translated as CASSASRGNTEAFF.

This clone came up once. The rearrangement links TRBV5-1 to TRBJ1-2; D possibly corresponds to TRBD1 (5 bases). This CDR3 is 14 amino acids long. Per germline, CDR1 SGHRS and CDR2 YFSETQ. V was clipped by 4 bases and J by 7 bases, with 17 bases between them. CDR3 amino acids: CASSLQQGSLGYTF. CDR3 DNA: TGCGCCAGCAGCCTCCAGCAGGGCTCCCTTGGCTACACCTTC.

The J gene is TRBJ1-2, the V gene TRBV5-1; D unresolved. V was trimmed by 0 bases and J by 1 base, leaving 13 bases between them. The CDR3 length is 16 residues. CDR1 and CDR2 (germline): SGHRS, YFSETQ. CDR3: CASSLVGGSLNYGYTF. The CDR3 DNA reads as TGCGCCAGCAGCTTGGTCGGTGGCAGCCTTAACTATGGCTACACCTTC.

V and J are TRBV5-1 and TRBJ2-7; TRBD1 matches at 9 bases. V shed 0 bases, J shed 5 bases, and the junction held 3 bases outside the gene matches. This CDR3 region has 14 residues. Germline values: CDR1 SGHRS, CDR2 YFSETQ. The DNA of the CDR3 is TGCGCCAGCAGCTTGGGGGACAGGGTCCACGAGCAGTACTTC. Translated: CASSLGDRVHEQYF.

Note on this clone: Germline and junction disagree at one end, which may indicate a read error. CDR3 sequence (DNA): TGTGCCATCAGTGCGGGGGGACAGGCCTATGTCAGGCCCCAGCATTTT. It is translated as CAISAGGQAYVRPQHF. The chain recombines TRBV6-8 with TRBJ1-5; 8 positions agree with TRBD1. Germline values: CDR1 MNHGY, CDR2 SAAAGT. The CDR3 consists of 16 residues.

V and J are TRBV30 and TRBJ2-6; D is undetermined. V lost 2 bases to trimming and J lost 0 bases, with 8 bases between them. Germline V lookup: CDR1 GTSNPN, CDR2 SVGIG (reference sequence). The CDR3 loop spans 15 amino acids. The CDR3 DNA reads TGTGCCTGGAGTCTGGTGAACTCTGGGGCCAACGTCCTGACTTTC. It codes for CAWSLVNSGANVLTF.

The gene calls are TRBV6-8 and TRBJ2-5; TRBD2 matches 10 bases. With 5 bases clipped from V and 4 bases from J, the junction kept 7 bases outside the gene matches. CDR3 size: 15 residues. The germline CDR1 and CDR2 sequences are MNHGY and SAAAGT. CDR3 in DNA: TGTGCCAGCAGTGTTTTAGCGGGGGGTGGAGAGACCCAGTACTTC. Its translation is CASSVLAGGGETQYF.

The chain recombines TRBV6-8 with TRBJ2-1, with TRBD2 matching 14 bases. The CDR3 runs 16 residues. In germline, CDR1 is MNHGY, CDR2 SAAAGT. The V and J ends lost 5 bases and 6 bases, in that order; junction bases with no gene match: 6. The CDR3 sequence is CASSGGLAGALNEQFF. DNA of the CDR3: TGTGCCAGCAGTGGGGGACTAGCGGGGGCCCTCAATGAGCAGTTCTTC.

This chain links TRBV7-7 with TRBJ1-3; D is uncertain. Deletions cut 4 bases from V and 0 bases from J, with 10 bases between. Germline loops: CDR1 SSHAT, CDR2 FNYEAQ (reference sequence). This CDR3 has 15 residues. Here the CDR3 DNA reads TGTGCCAGCAGCTGGGAGTTGAGCTCTGGAAACACCATATATTTT. Residues: CASSWELSSGNTIYF.

The J gene is TRBJ2-5, the V gene TRBV11-3, with 11 bases lining up with TRBD2. CDR3 length: 15 residues. The V gene end was trimmed by 4 bases and the J gene end by 5 bases; junction bases not matched to a gene: 6. Germline CDR1 SGHNT, CDR2 YENEEA. CDR3: CASSSGLAVGETQYF. The CDR3 nucleotides read TGTGCCAGCAGCTCGGGACTAGCGGTGGGGGAGACCCAGTACTTC.

The chain recombines TRBV7-4 with TRBJ2-5, with a weak D call TRBD2 (6 bases). Trimming shortened V by 3 bases and J by 3 bases, and 11 bases separated the two germline ends. The germline CDR1 and CDR2 sequences are SGHVT and SQSDAQ. The CDR3 contains 14 residues. CDR3 loop: CASSLAQREETQYF. CDR3 DNA sequence: TGTGCCAGCAGCTTGGCCCAGCGGGAAGAGACCCAGTACTTC.